The TCR beta chain under discussion was sequenced for a study (dated by TCRdb to about 2017). In terms of the full investigation: To characterize human CD8+ TCR repertoires that recognize immunodominant viral antigens, the researchers relied on sequence and structural analyses. Here is what the overall study found, with its caveats: The CD8+ TCR repertoires specific to different immunodominant viral antigens were reported to be highly diverse and distinct from one another.

Instrument on record: Illumina HiSeq 2500. The raw public data were reprocessed by TCRdb itself: fastp quality trimming at Q25, MiXCR clonotype calling, in-frame beta chains only. Entries are consolidated by CDR3 protein sequence, retaining the most common genes and DNA. This sample is represented by some 250 distinct CDR3 sequences; approximately 21% of them were singletons. 40% to 45% of the sample is held by the ten biggest clonotypes. By how much of the sample it makes up, this clonotype is medium-sized (0.01 to 0.1%). Its antigen remains undetermined. Base quality data are lacking; no much larger clone is found one base away. V ends up 9 bases short and J 2 bases short, with an unmatched junction base count of 4. The CDR3 sequence holds 13 residues, the cysteine and phenylalanine included. The only DNA kept is the CDR3, 39 bases in frame from the first base. The germline V gene encodes CDR1 SNHLY and CDR2 FYNNEI.

The source is a female donor. Here the chain combines TRBV2 and TRBJ1-5; 7 bases in between match TRBD1. What was sequenced was CD8+ T cells (not recorded whether cultured). CDR3 protein: CASHDRGNQPQHF. The DNA sequence is TGTGCCAGTCACGACAGGGGCAATCAGCCCCAGCATTTT.